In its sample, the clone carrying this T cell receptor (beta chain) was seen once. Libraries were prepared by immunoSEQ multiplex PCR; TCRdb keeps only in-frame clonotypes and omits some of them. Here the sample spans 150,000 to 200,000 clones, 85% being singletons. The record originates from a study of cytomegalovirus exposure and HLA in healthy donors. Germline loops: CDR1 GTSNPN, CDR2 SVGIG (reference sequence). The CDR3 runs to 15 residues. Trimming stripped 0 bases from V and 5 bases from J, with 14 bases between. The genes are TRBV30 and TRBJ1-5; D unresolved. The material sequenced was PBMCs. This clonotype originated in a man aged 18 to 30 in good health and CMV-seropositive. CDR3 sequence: CAWSVGPRLYQPQHF. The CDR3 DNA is TGTGCCTGGAGTGTGGGCCCGAGACTATATCAGCCCCAGCATTTT.